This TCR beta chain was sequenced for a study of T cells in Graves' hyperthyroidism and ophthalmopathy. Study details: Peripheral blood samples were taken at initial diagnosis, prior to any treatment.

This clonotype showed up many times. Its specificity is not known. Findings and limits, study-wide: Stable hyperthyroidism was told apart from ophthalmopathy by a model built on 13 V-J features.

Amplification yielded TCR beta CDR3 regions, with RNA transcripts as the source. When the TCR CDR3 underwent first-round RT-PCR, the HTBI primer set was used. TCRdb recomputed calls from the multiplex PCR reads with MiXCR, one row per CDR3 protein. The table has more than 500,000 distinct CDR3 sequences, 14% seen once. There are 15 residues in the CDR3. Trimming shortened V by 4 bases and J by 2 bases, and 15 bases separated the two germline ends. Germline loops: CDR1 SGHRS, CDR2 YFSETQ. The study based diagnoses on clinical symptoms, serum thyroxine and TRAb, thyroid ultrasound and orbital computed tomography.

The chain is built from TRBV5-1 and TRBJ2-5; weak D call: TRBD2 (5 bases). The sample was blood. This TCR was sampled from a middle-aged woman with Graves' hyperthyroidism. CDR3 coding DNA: TGCGCCAGCAGCCCTGAGCCGGGGAGTCAAGAGACCCAGTACTTC. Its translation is CASSPEPGSQETQYF.